This T cell receptor beta chain was identified during a study of spatial heterogeneity in lung cancer. Study as a whole: Sequencing was performed on follow-up PBMC samples when available, collected at a median of around two years after resection.

Time point specified: blood at routine non-recurrence follow-up after resection. The authors sequenced whole RNA from tumor, nontumor lung or frozen PBMC without sorting. TCRdb reanalysed the 5' RACE reads using MiXCR and keeps one entry per CDR3 protein. The table includes about 120,000 distinct CDR3 sequences, less than 14% detected once. Sequenced material: PBMCs, taken at follow-up. The TCR was taken from a female donor with early-stage non-small cell lung cancer.

Here the CDR3 reads CASSFGTVNTEAFF. The DNA of the CDR3 is TGTGCCAGCAGCTTCGGGACGGTGAACACTGAAGCTTTCTTT. The chain combines TRBV12-3 or TRBV12-4 with TRBJ1-1; D is perhaps TRBD1 (5 bases). V was shortened by 6 bases and J by 0 bases, with 11 bases between the two germline ends. This CDR3 is built from 14 residues.